This T cell receptor (beta chain) stems from a study of blood T cell repertoires in COVID-19. Study information: The samples span acute and convalescent COVID-19 from the United States, Italy and Spain. Sample material is recorded as cDNA or gDNA derived from T cells, B-cell-depleted T cells, or PBMCs.

Original processing methods: Amplification of reference gene primers provided the estimated nucleated cell counts. Sequencing used immunoSEQ multiplex PCR; TCRdb keeps in-frame clones, though not all of them. The DNA gave D and trimming, while V, J and clone size come from that table. This table holds roughly 180,000 clones, about 70% found once. Sequencing was carried out using peripheral blood. The receptor was isolated from a woman between 50 and 59 years old with active or convalescent COVID-19.

CDR3 sequence reads: CASSLGLAENTGELFF. For the CDR3, the DNA is TGTGCCAGCAGCTTAGGCCTAGCGGAGAACACCGGGGAGCTGTTTTTT. The J gene is TRBJ2-2, the V gene TRBV7-9; 7 bases fit TRBD2. The CDR3 has 16 residues. CDR1 is SEHNR, CDR2 FQNEAQ, per germline (reference sequence). V gave up 1 base and J gave up 1 base; unmatched junction bases: 3.